These 23 T cell receptor beta chains were all obtained from the same sample, sequenced in a study of CD4+ T cells in melanoma. Some clones are missing from TCRdb's copy, which holds only in-frame ones; the method was immunoSEQ multiplex PCR. The sample records roughly 60,000 clones, roughly three quarters being singletons. Sequences were obtained from tumor tissue. Receptors originate from a human donor with melanoma.

This chain joins TRBV9 and TRBJ2-1; the D gene is possibly TRBD1 (6 bases). V lost 4 bases and J 0 bases, leaving 14 bases between the germline ends. This CDR3 contains 16 residues. The V gene's germline CDR1 is SGDLS and CDR2 YYNGEE. The CDR3 loop reads CASSPGTGSSYNEQFF. CDR3 DNA: TGTGCCAGCAGCCCGGGAACAGGGAGCTCCTACAATGAGCAGTTCTTC.

V is TRBV4-1 and J is TRBJ1-1, with a possible D match to TRBD1 (5 bases). The CDR3 runs 14 residues. With 4 bases removed from V and 0 bases from J, the gap between germline ends came to 9 bases. Germline lookup yields CDR1 MGHRA and CDR2 YSYEKL. Written as DNA, the CDR3 is TGCGCCAGCAGCCTGACAGTCATGAACACTGAAGCTTTCTTT. Translating it yields CASSLTVMNTEAFF.

The genes are TRBV18 and TRBJ1-1; no clear D gene. In germline, CDR1 is KGHSH, CDR2 LQKENI. The V end was cut by 1 base, the J end by 0 bases, with 12 bases between. The CDR3 is 16 amino acids. The CDR3 protein is CASSPLSDGLNTEAFF. The DNA for the CDR3 is TGTGCCAGCTCACCACTCTCGGACGGTCTGAACACTGAAGCTTTCTTT.

This clone was observed a few times. This chain links TRBV5-1 with TRBJ2-2, with D tentatively TRBD1 (6 bases). Per the germline V gene, CDR1 is SGHRS and CDR2 is YFSETQ. The length of the CDR3 is 17 residues. Trimming took 0 bases from V and 1 from J, leaving 13 bases between them. CDR3 amino acids: CASSLGGQGQNTGELFF. The CDR3 DNA is TGCGCCAGCAGCTTGGGGGGGCAGGGCCAGAACACCGGGGAGCTGTTTTTT.

The chain carries TRBV7-8 and TRBJ2-1, with D possibly TRBD2 on 7 matching bases. CDR3 size: 14 residues. Trimming shortened V by 4 bases and J by 10 bases, and 17 bases separated the two germline ends. Germline V lookup: CDR1 SGHVS, CDR2 FQNEAQ. CDR3 in DNA: TGTGCCAGCAGCTGGTCTGGGGGGGGCGACGAGCAGTTCTTC. It specifies CASSWSGGGDEQFF.

This clone has a handful of counts. As the CDR3 is not closed by the conserved phenylalanine or tryptophan, this likely results from a read error. No DNA is shown, since the ends of the CDR3 on it are uncertain; the CDR3 is the one TCRdb lists. The chain carries TRBV19 and TRBJ1-3. The CDR3 is 15 amino acids long, termini counted. Germline V CDR1 and CDR2: LNHDA, SQIVND (reference sequence). CDR3: CASSIDQAWPSGRSR.

The chain carries TRBV4-2 and TRBJ1-2, with D maybe TRBD1 (6 bases). V gave up 3 bases and J gave up 6 bases, with 14 bases separating them. Germline V gives CDR1 LGHNA, CDR2 YNFKEQ. This CDR3 spans 14 amino acids. The CDR3 loop reads CASSQAGTPHGYTF. CDR3 nucleotide sequence: TGTGCCAGCAGCCAGGCCGGGACACCACATGGCTACACCTTC.

The rearrangement joins TRBV5-1 to TRBJ1-5; 7 nucleotides align to TRBD1. The CDR3 consists of 15 residues. V trimming: 2 bases; J trimming: 6 bases; junction bases outside the gene matches: 8. Germline CDR1 reads SGHRS; CDR2 reads YFSETQ. CDR3 region: CASSFTGDPGQPQHF. DNA for the CDR3: TGCGCCAGCAGCTTCACAGGGGATCCCGGTCAGCCCCAGCATTTT.

Concerning this clone: A read error may account for a junction end that differs from germline. Other nucleotide sequences in the sample specify the same CDR3. This rearrangement joins TRBV5-1 to TRBJ2-7; 8 nucleotides align to TRBD1. This CDR3 contains 14 residues. Germline CDR1 reads SGHRS; CDR2 reads YFSETQ. Here the CDR3 DNA reads TGTGCCAGCAGCCCCGGGACAGGAGCCTACGAGCAGTACTTC. Protein sequence: CASSPGTGAYEQYF.

This clone was detected only a few times. The V gene is TRBV11-1, the J gene TRBJ2-7, with a tentative D call TRBD2 (6 bases). Trimming took off 5 bases at V and 7 bases at J, with 12 bases between the two ends. The CDR3 loop spans 12 amino acids. CDR1 and CDR2 (germline): SGHAT, FQDESV (reference sequence). The CDR3 DNA is TGTGCCAGCAGCACTCAAGCGGGTGAGCAGTACTTC. Translated: CASSTQAGEQYF.

CDR3 sequence reads: CASSRYFGTGRPLYGYTF. The CDR3 DNA reads as TGCGCCAGCAGCCGATATTTCGGGACAGGTCGTCCCCTCTATGGCTACACCTTC. V usage is TRBV4-3 and J usage is TRBJ1-2; 8 positions agree with TRBD1. V lost 4 bases and J lost 4; bases outside the gene matches: 17. Germline V lookup: CDR1 LGHNA, CDR2 YSLEER. There are 18 residues in the CDR3.

The chain is built from TRBV7-9 and TRBJ2-1; the D is unclear. Germline assignment: CDR1 SEHNR and CDR2 FQNEAQ (reference sequence). Trimming stripped 4 bases from V and 7 bases from J, with 14 bases between. The CDR3 loop spans 14 amino acids. Written as DNA, the CDR3 is TGTGCCAGCAGCTCCTCAGGTTTGAGGAATGAGCAGTTCTTC. Its translation is CASSSSGLRNEQFF.

The chain recombines TRBV5-1 with TRBJ2-2; TRBD1 might be the D (6 bases). Germline CDR1 is SGHRS and CDR2 is YFSETQ. The CDR3 has 16 amino acids. The V end lost 5 bases, the J end lost 0 bases, and 14 bases lay between the germline ends. CDR3 protein: CASSYETGANTGELFF. The CDR3 nucleotides read TGCGCCAGCAGTTATGAGACAGGAGCGAACACCGGGGAGCTGTTTTTT.

The chain couples TRBV7-2 to TRBJ2-7, with D tentatively TRBD1 (6 bases). Germline V gene sequence: CDR1 SGHTA, CDR2 FQGNSA. V lost 3 bases, J lost 1 base, and 10 bases lay in between. The length of the CDR3 is 14 residues. CDR3 amino acids: CASSFGQGSYEQYF. CDR3 bases: TGTGCCAGCAGCTTCGGCCAGGGGTCCTACGAGCAGTACTTC.

V usage is TRBV4-3 and J usage is TRBJ1-3; the D is unclear. Trimming cost V 1 base and J 4 bases, with 5 bases left between them. Germline CDR1 is LGHNA and CDR2 is YSLEER. This CDR3 spans 13 amino acids. CDR3 loop: CASSQVTGNTIYF. DNA for the CDR3: TGCGCCAGCAGCCAAGTCACCGGAAACACCATATATTTT.

This chain uses TRBV30 with TRBJ2-5; TRBD1 matches 7 bases. V was pared by 2 bases and J by 4 bases, with 1 base of the junction left unmatched. The length of the CDR3 is 12 residues. CDR1 and CDR2 (germline): GTSNPN, SVGIG (reference sequence). This CDR3 is CAWSHRGETQYF. The CDR3, as DNA: TGTGCCTGGAGTCACAGGGGAGAGACCCAGTACTTC.

The rearrangement joins TRBV5-1 to TRBJ2-5, with a tentative D call TRBD2 (7 bases). Trimming cost V 4 bases and J 1 base, with 17 bases left between them. This CDR3 spans 16 amino acids. Germline V gives CDR1 SGHRS, CDR2 YFSETQ. CDR3 sequence (DNA): TGCGCCAGCAGCCACCTCGGGGGGCAGGGCCAAGAGACCCAGTACTTC. The encoded protein is CASSHLGGQGQETQYF.

This clone was detected a few times. The V gene is TRBV27, the J gene TRBJ2-1, with D possibly being TRBD2 (5 bases). The CDR3 extends over 15 amino acids. Trimming took off 5 bases at V and 0 bases at J, with 11 bases between the two ends. Germline lookup yields CDR1 MNHEY and CDR2 SMNVEV (reference sequence). The CDR3 here is CASSGSESSYNEQFF. DNA of the CDR3: TGTGCCAGCAGTGGTAGCGAAAGCTCCTACAATGAGCAGTTCTTC.

The chain couples TRBV6-5 to TRBJ1-1; D gene unclear. The ends were cut back, 6 bases at V and 4 bases at J, with 6 bases in the middle. Germline CDR1 is MNHEY and CDR2 is SVGAGI. The CDR3 contains 11 residues. CDR3: CASSWGTEAFF. The CDR3, as DNA: TGTGCCAGCAGCTGGGGCACTGAAGCTTTCTTT.

V usage is TRBV23-1 and J usage is TRBJ2-7; D may be TRBD2 (5 bases). TRBV23-1 is designated an ORF whose function remains uncertain. The CDR3 consists of 14 residues. The germline V and J ends were trimmed by 3 bases and 2 bases, with 11 bases remaining between them. The CDR3 region is CASSQVDSTYEQYF. CDR3 nucleotide sequence: TGCGCCAGCAGTCAGGTGGACTCCACCTACGAGCAGTACTTC.

This clone was seen a few times. The genes are TRBV11-2 and TRBJ2-2; D remains ambiguous. The CDR3 runs 14 residues. V gave up 1 base and J gave up 7 bases, with 10 bases separating them. CDR1 is SGHAT and CDR2 is FQNNGV in the germline V gene. The DNA for the CDR3 is TGTGCCAGCAGCTTAGGGCAGTCCCGCGGGGAGCTGTTTTTT. Protein sequence: CASSLGQSRGELFF.

This CDR3 reads CASSYGELNQPQHF. In DNA form, the CDR3 reads TGTGCCAGCAGTTACGGGGAATTAAATCAGCCCCAGCATTTT. The V call is TRBV6-5, the J call TRBJ1-5; D ambiguous. Germline assignment: CDR1 MNHEY and CDR2 SVGAGI. CDR3 size: 14 residues. V lost 2 bases and J 4 bases, leaving 9 bases between the germline ends.

The table lists this clone with a few counts. This chain links TRBV14 with TRBJ2-7, with a tentative D call TRBD2 (7 bases). This CDR3 comprises 15 residues. V lost 4 bases to trimming and J lost 2 bases, with 15 bases between them. Germline CDR1 reads SGHDN; CDR2 reads FVKESK. CDR3 DNA: TGTGCCAGCAGCCCCTGGGGGGCGGGGGCCTACGAGCAGTACTTC. This gives the protein CASSPWGAGAYEQYF.